Ten or more counts support the clone carrying this T cell receptor beta chain. The antigen is not known. This entry comes from a study of metastatic and nonmetastatic thyroid tumors. Whole-study context: Peripheral blood and tumor or nodule samples from malignant and benign thyroid patients were compared. General study points: Across blood and tumor, TCR beta diversity in malignant thyroid tumors was reportedly significantly higher than in benign nodules.

Not a single patient had been given any form of treatment at any point before undergoing thyroid surgery. Per the study methods: CDR3 differences across clinicopathological groups were used to build a distant-metastasis classifier for papillary thyroid cancer. TCRdb re-analyzed the PCR reads using MiXCR. TCRdb, rather than the study authors, made the V and J calls. Of some 25,000 clones in the sample, around 20% are singletons; the top ten hold 6.5% to 9.5%. Germline assignment: CDR1 SEHNR and CDR2 FQNEAQ (reference sequence). This CDR3 contains 14 residues. V shed 9 bases and J shed 5 bases, with 19 bases lying between them.

Material for sequencing was blood. The genes are TRBV7-9 and TRBJ2-5; D possibly matches TRBD1 or TRBD2 (6 bases each). The receptor comes from a female donor with papillary thyroid cancer or a benign thyroid nodule (not recorded which). Some clones in this sample may be carry-over from other donors' samples. The CDR3 protein is CASEQDGGGETQYF. The CDR3 bases are TGTGCCAGTGAGCAAGACGGGGGCGGGGAGACCCAGTACTTC.